The T cell receptor beta chain described here comes from a study of control samples from healthy donors and cancer patients. Assay: immunoSEQ multiplex PCR; the TCRdb copy retains only in-frame clones and omits some. The sample table sets out fewer than 200,000 clones. Germline-derived CDR1 and CDR2 are SGHRS and YFSETQ. The CDR3 is made up of 15 amino acids. V was cut by 0 bases and J by 4 bases, with 11 bases left in between. Sequenced material: blood. The chain carries TRBV5-1 and TRBJ1-5; D is possibly TRBD1 (5 bases). The clonotype originates from a woman younger than 45 in good health. The CDR3 reads CASSLGGQGNQPQHF. The CDR3 bases are TGCGCCAGCAGCTTGGGTGGTCAGGGTAATCAGCCCCAGCATTTT.